The 30 T cell receptor beta chains below come from one sample, sequenced in a study of CD8 T cells in Susac syndrome. Roughly 0.45 to 1 ug RNA was reverse transcribed with random hexamers. Via MiXCR, TCRdb re-called the immunoSEQ multiplex PCR reads, giving one row per CDR3 protein. The sample lists fewer than 250,000 distinct CDR3 sequences, 90% to 95% seen once, with around 0.13% in the top ten. Sequencing was done on a sample of CD8+ T cells from PBMCs. These receptors originate from a human donor with multiple sclerosis.

The rearrangement uses TRBV13 and TRBJ2-7; a possible D gene is TRBD2 (5 bases). In germline, CDR1 is PRHDT, CDR2 FYEKMQ (reference sequence). The CDR3 consists of 14 residues. Trimming cost V 1 base and J 6 bases, with 13 bases left between them. This chain's CDR3 is CASSLVGGSGEQYF. CDR3 in DNA: TGTGCCAGCAGCTTAGTAGGAGGATCCGGCGAGCAGTACTTC. The whole variable domain, remainder taken from reference TRBV13 and TRBJ2-7, is AAGVIQSPRHLIKEKRETATLKCYPIPRHDTVYWYQQGPGQDPQFLISFYEKMQSDKGSIPDRFSAQQFSDYHSELNMSSLELGDSALYFCASSLVGGSGEQYFGPGTRLTVT.

The V gene is TRBV7-2, the J gene TRBJ2-3; D perhaps matches TRBD2 (6 bases). V was trimmed by 3 bases and J by 3 bases, leaving 10 bases between them. The CDR3 sequence is 14 residues long. CDR1 and CDR2 from the germline V gene are SGHTA and FQGNSA. The CDR3 DNA sequence: TGTGCCAGCAGCTTGGGCGGGGCTACAGATACGCAGTATTTT. Translated, it gives CASSLGGATDTQYF.

V gene TRBV3-1 combines with J gene TRBJ1-5, with no clear D. Germline V CDR1 and CDR2: LGHDT, YNNKEL (reference sequence). Trimming removed 3 bases at V and 4 bases at J, with 7 bases between. This CDR3 has 13 residues. In DNA form, the CDR3 reads TGTGCCAGCAGCCATTTGAGAAATCAGCCCCAGCATTTT. It translates to CASSHLRNQPQHF. Using reference TRBV3-1 and TRBJ1-5 for the parts outside the CDR3, the full variable domain is DTAVSQTPKYLVTQMGNDKSIKCEQNLGHDTMYWYKQDSKKFLKIMFSYNNKELIINETVPNRFSPKSPDKAHLNLHINSLELGDSAVYFCASSHLRNQPQHFGDGTRLSIL.

The V call is TRBV11-2, the J call TRBJ1-1, with 12 bases fitting TRBD1. CDR1 SGHAT and CDR2 FQNNGV come from the germline V gene. CDR3 length: 15 amino acids. The V and J ends lost 5 bases and 4 bases, in that order; junction bases with no gene match: 5. CDR3 region: CASSPGTGGVTEAFF. The CDR3 region has the DNA TGTGCCAGCAGCCCCGGGACAGGGGGCGTCACTGAAGCTTTCTTT. Together with reference TRBV11-2 and TRBJ1-1, the CDR3 gives the full variable domain: EAGVAQSPRYKIIEKRQSVAFWCNPISGHATLYWYQQILGQGPKLLIQFQNNGVVDDSQLPKDRFSAERLKGVDSTLKIQPAKLEDSAVYLCASSPGTGGVTEAFFGQGTRLTVV.

Written as DNA, the CDR3 is TGTGCCAGCAGTCCCAGCGGGGAAGAGACCCAGTACTTC. This gives the protein CASSPSGEETQYF. The J gene is TRBJ2-5, the V gene TRBV7-9; 7 bases line up with TRBD2. J lost 3 bases, V lost 6 bases, and 4 bases had no gene match. CDR1 SEHNR and CDR2 FQNEAQ come from the germline V gene (reference sequence). The CDR3 sequence is 13 residues long. Full variable domain (outside the CDR3, taken from reference TRBV7-9 and TRBJ2-5): DTGVSQNPRHKITKRGQNVTFRCDPISEHNRLYWYRQTLGQGPEFLTYFQNEAQLEKSRLLSDRFSAERPKGSFSTLEIQRTEQGDSAMYLCASSPSGEETQYFGPGTRLLVL.

This clonotype was seen a handful of times. The gene calls are TRBV3-1 and TRBJ1-1; 8 nucleotides align to TRBD1. V shed 3 bases and J 0 bases; nucleotides not matched to a gene: 3. The CDR3 totals 15 residues. The germline gives CDR1 LGHDT, CDR2 YNNKEL (reference sequence). The CDR3 coding sequence is TGTGCCAGCAGCCACGGACAGGGATTGAACACTGAAGCTTTCTTT. As protein: CASSHGQGLNTEAFF.

This chain uses TRBV4-3 with TRBJ2-1; TRBD2 matches 10 bases. This CDR3 is built from 17 residues. Germline values: CDR1 LGHNA, CDR2 YSLEER. V lost 0 bases and J lost 4; bases outside the gene matches: 6. CDR3 in DNA: TGCGCCAGCAGCCAAGATTGGTCGACTAGCGGGTACAATGAGCAGTTCTTC. It specifies CASSQDWSTSGYNEQFF.

In its sample, this clonotype was seen once. This sequence joins TRBV15 and TRBJ1-5; D unclear. Per the germline V gene, CDR1 is LNHNV and CDR2 is YYDKDF (reference sequence). Trimming stripped 2 bases from V and 7 bases from J, with 6 bases between. This CDR3 is 12 amino acids long. The CDR3 DNA reads as TGTGCCACCAGCAGATACGGGCAGCCCCAGCATTTT. It yields the protein CATSRYGQPQHF. The complete variable domain, with remaining parts taken from reference TRBV15 and TRBJ1-5, reads DAMVIQNPRYQVTQFGKPVTLSCSQTLNHNVMYWYQQKSSQAPKLLFHYYDKDFNNEADTPDNFQSRRPNTSFCFLDIRSPGLGDTAMYLCATSRYGQPQHFGDGTRLSIL.

The genes are TRBV19 and TRBJ1-5, with a tentative D call TRBD1 (6 bases). Germline CDR1 LNHDA, CDR2 SQIVND (reference sequence). Trimming took 5 bases from V and 3 from J, leaving 14 bases between them. CDR3 length: 15 residues. CDR3 amino acids: CASSALTGSNQPQHF. The CDR3 coding sequence is TGTGCCAGTAGTGCCCTGACAGGATCCAATCAGCCCCAGCATTTT.

The rearrangement uses TRBV13 and TRBJ2-1; 11 nucleotides match TRBD2. Germline CDR1 is PRHDT and CDR2 is FYEKMQ (reference sequence). The CDR3 consists of 15 residues. V was pared by 5 bases and J by 6 bases, with 6 bases of the junction left unmatched. The CDR3 here is CASSKLAGVINEQFF. The CDR3 nucleotides are TGTGCCAGCAGCAAACTAGCGGGAGTTATCAATGAGCAGTTCTTC.

This clonotype was recorded a few times. This sequence joins TRBV4-1 and TRBJ1-2; TRBD1 matches 9 bases. This CDR3 comprises 17 residues. Germline CDR1 MGHRA, CDR2 YSYEKL. V lost 4 bases and J lost 7; bases outside the gene matches: 16. CDR3 loop: CASSPPHPGQGLGGYTF. CDR3 sequence (DNA): TGCGCCAGCAGCCCTCCCCACCCGGGACAGGGTTTGGGTGGCTACACCTTC.

The chain's CDR3 is CASSPGTGGAEAFF. The CDR3 DNA reads TGTGCCAGCAGCCCCGGGACAGGCGGGGCTGAAGCTTTCTTT. The chain is built from TRBV7-9 and TRBJ1-1, with 8 bases aligning to TRBD1. Germline CDR1 reads SEHNR; CDR2 reads FQNEAQ (reference sequence). Trimming cost V 5 bases and J 6 bases; bases outside gene matches: 8. The CDR3 is 14 residues long.

This clonotype was observed a handful of times. The DNA for the CDR3 is TGTGCCTGGAGGCGAAGACAGGTCACAGATACGCAGTATTTT. Residues: CAWRRRQVTDTQYF. The V call is TRBV30, the J call TRBJ2-3; weak D call: TRBD1 (6 bases). The CDR3 is made up of 14 amino acids. The ends were cut back, 3 bases at V and 2 bases at J, with 12 bases in the middle. Germline V gene sequence: CDR1 GTSNPN, CDR2 SVGIG (reference sequence).

This clonotype was seen once. The chain is built from TRBV20-1 and TRBJ1-2; 8 bases line up with TRBD1. V trimming: 5 bases; J trimming: 1 base; junction bases outside the gene matches: 6. The CDR3 has 14 amino acids. Germline assignment: CDR1 DFQATT and CDR2 SNEGSKA (reference sequence). CDR3 DNA sequence: TGCAGTGCTCAGGGGGCCATACATAACTATGGCTACACCTTC. Amino acid sequence: CSAQGAIHNYGYTF.

The CDR3 region has the DNA TGTGCCAGCAGCCCGAGTGGGGAGGCTGGAGGCTACGAGCAGTACTTC. The encoded protein is CASSPSGEAGGYEQYF. The chain combines TRBV9 with TRBJ2-7; tentative D call: TRBD2 (6 bases). CDR3 length equals 16 residues. Germline V gene data show CDR1 as SGDLS and CDR2 as YYNGEE. V was cut by 4 bases and J by 3 bases, with 20 bases left in between.

The V call is TRBV5-1, the J call TRBJ1-4; tentatively, D is TRBD1 (6 bases). Trimming shortened V by 2 bases and J by 3 bases, and 29 bases separated the two germline ends. The CDR3 runs 21 residues. From germline, CDR1 is SGHRS and CDR2 YFSETQ. The CDR3 loop is CASSFSTTQGTLAAPNEKLFF. As DNA, the CDR3 is TGCGCCAGCAGCTTTTCTACAACACAGGGCACTCTAGCAGCGCCTAATGAAAAACTGTTTTTT.

The chain links TRBV11-2 to TRBJ2-1; 14 positions match TRBD2. CDR1 and CDR2 from the germline V gene are SGHAT and FQNNGV. The CDR3 length is 17 residues. Losses at the gene ends were 3 bases for V and 4 bases for J; bases not matched to a gene: 5. CDR3 sequence: CASSFPGLAGGYNEQFF. The CDR3 nucleotides are TGTGCCAGCAGCTTCCCTGGACTAGCGGGAGGTTACAATGAGCAGTTCTTC. The full variable domain, its missing parts supplied by reference TRBV11-2 and TRBJ2-1, is EAGVAQSPRYKIIEKRQSVAFWCNPISGHATLYWYQQILGQGPKLLIQFQNNGVVDDSQLPKDRFSAERLKGVDSTLKIQPAKLEDSAVYLCASSFPGLAGGYNEQFFGPGTRLTVL.

This clonotype was seen only once. The chain combines TRBV27 with TRBJ2-7; D is unresolved. The V gene's germline CDR1 is MNHEY and CDR2 SMNVEV (reference sequence). The CDR3 loop spans 18 amino acids. Deletions cut 1 base from V and 0 bases from J, with 19 bases between. The CDR3: CASSLFPPSTAVSYEQYF. In DNA, the CDR3 is TGTGCCAGCAGTTTATTCCCCCCCTCGACCGCAGTCTCCTACGAGCAGTACTTC.

CDR3 sequence reads: CASSFAGADRNEQFF. CDR3 coding DNA: TGTGCCAGCAGCTTCGCGGGGGCCGACCGCAATGAGCAGTTCTTC. The rearrangement uses TRBV11-1 and TRBJ2-1, with a possible D match to TRBD2 (7 bases). Germline CDR1 and CDR2: SGHAT and FQDESV (reference sequence). This CDR3 region has 15 residues. V gave up 3 bases and J gave up 6 bases, with 15 bases separating them.

This sequence joins TRBV30 and TRBJ2-3, with D possibly being TRBD2 (5 bases). Trimming removed 5 bases from V and 2 bases from J, with 8 bases in between. In germline, CDR1 is GTSNPN, CDR2 SVGIG (reference sequence). This CDR3 region has 12 residues. The CDR3 coding sequence is TGTGCCTGGGGACTGACCACAGATACGCAGTATTTT. Translating gives CAWGLTTDTQYF.

The chain links TRBV7-9 to TRBJ1-5, with D unclear. The CDR3 is made up of 13 amino acids. The V and J ends lost 4 bases and 4 bases respectively, with 8 bases between them. Germline V lookup: CDR1 SEHNR, CDR2 FQNEAQ (reference sequence). The CDR3 DNA follows: TGTGCCAGCAGCTACGAAGGAAATCAGCCCCAGCATTTT. Translation gives CASSYEGNQPQHF.

This clonotype is a singleton in its sample. The J gene is TRBJ2-5, the V gene TRBV2, with 8 nucleotides matching TRBD2. The germline V gene has CDR1 SNHLY and CDR2 FYNNEI. CDR3 size: 14 residues. V dropped 7 bases and J dropped 3; count of bases not matched to a gene: 7. The DNA of the CDR3 is TGTGCCAGCACCGGGAGGGGGTTAAAAGAGACCCAGTACTTC. It encodes CASTGRGLKETQYF. The complete variable domain, with remaining parts taken from reference TRBV2 and TRBJ2-5, reads EPEVTQTPSHQVTQMGQEVILRCVPISNHLYFYWYRQILGQKVEFLVSFYNNEISEKSEIFDDQFSVERPDGSNFTLKIRSTKLEDSAMYFCASTGRGLKETQYFGPGTRLLVL.

The chain combines TRBV6-6 with TRBJ2-7, with D perhaps being TRBD1 or TRBD2 (5 bases each). Germline V gene data show CDR1 as MNHNY and CDR2 as SVGAGI (reference sequence). The V end lost 6 bases, the J end lost 1 base, and 16 bases lay between the germline ends. There are 15 residues in the CDR3. The CDR3 DNA reads TGTGCCAGCAGCCGGTTAAGGGACCGATCCTACGAGCAGTACTTC. As protein: CASSRLRDRSYEQYF.

The chain is built from TRBV28 and TRBJ2-3; 12 bases map to TRBD2. The V gene end was trimmed by 4 bases and the J gene end by 4 bases; junction bases not matched to a gene: 9. Germline V gene data show CDR1 as MDHEN and CDR2 as SYDVKM. This CDR3 has 17 residues. CDR3 in DNA: TGTGCCAGCAGTTCCATTCGGACTAGCGGGGAGGCAGATACGCAGTATTTT. Protein: CASSSIRTSGEADTQYF.

V is TRBV27 and J is TRBJ2-1, with 10 bases that match TRBD2. Germline V lookup: CDR1 MNHEY, CDR2 SMNVEV (reference sequence). The ends lost 3 bases at V and 10 bases at J; junction bases unmatched: 9. This CDR3 is built from 15 residues. CDR3 residues: CASSLWTSGDEEQFF. CDR3 DNA: TGTGCCAGCAGTTTGTGGACTAGCGGTGATGAGGAGCAGTTCTTC.

The genes are TRBV7-9 and TRBJ2-7, with 9 nucleotides matching TRBD2. With 2 bases clipped from V and 0 bases from J, the junction kept 5 bases outside the gene matches. The CDR3 covers 16 residues. Germline V gene sequence: CDR1 SEHNR, CDR2 FQNEAQ (reference sequence). The CDR3 loop reads CASSLPTSGRSYEQYF. As DNA, the CDR3 is TGTGCCAGCAGCTTACCGACTAGCGGACGCTCCTACGAGCAGTACTTC.

V gene TRBV4-3 combines with J gene TRBJ1-2, with D possibly TRBD1 on 6 matching bases. Germline V gene data show CDR1 as LGHNA and CDR2 as YSLEER. Trimming stripped 1 base from V and 3 bases from J, with 15 bases between. The CDR3 loop spans 16 amino acids. The CDR3 nucleotides read TGCGCCAGCAGCCAAGTGAGTACAGGGCCGGACTATGGCTACACCTTC. Translating it yields CASSQVSTGPDYGYTF.

The chain has TRBV4-3 and TRBJ1-1; 7 bases are a match to TRBD1. CDR3 size: 15 residues. The germline gives CDR1 LGHNA, CDR2 YSLEER. The trim removed 1 base at V and 3 bases at J, leaving 5 bases unmatched. The CDR3 DNA reads as TGCGCCAGCAGCCAAGCCTCCACAGGGGACACTGAAGCTTTCTTT. Amino acid sequence: CASSQASTGDTEAFF.

The rearrangement uses TRBV20-1 and TRBJ1-1, with no clear D. The CDR3 runs 15 residues. Trimming shortened V by 0 bases and J by 1 base, and 12 bases separated the two germline ends. CDR1 and CDR2 (germline): DFQATT, SNEGSKA (reference sequence). The CDR3 protein is CSARDFRHSNTEAFF. DNA for the CDR3: TGCAGTGCTAGAGATTTCCGGCACTCGAACACTGAAGCTTTCTTT.

This clonotype was recorded a few times. V gene TRBV7-6 combines with J gene TRBJ2-3; D assignment may be TRBD1 or TRBD2 (5 bases each). The ends were cut back, 3 bases at V and 3 bases at J, with 16 bases in the middle. Germline assignment: CDR1 SGHVS and CDR2 FNYEAQ. The CDR3 contains 16 residues. The CDR3 reads CASSFPVGAPTDTQYF. Here the CDR3 DNA reads TGTGCCAGCAGCTTCCCGGTCGGGGCCCCTACAGATACGCAGTATTTT.